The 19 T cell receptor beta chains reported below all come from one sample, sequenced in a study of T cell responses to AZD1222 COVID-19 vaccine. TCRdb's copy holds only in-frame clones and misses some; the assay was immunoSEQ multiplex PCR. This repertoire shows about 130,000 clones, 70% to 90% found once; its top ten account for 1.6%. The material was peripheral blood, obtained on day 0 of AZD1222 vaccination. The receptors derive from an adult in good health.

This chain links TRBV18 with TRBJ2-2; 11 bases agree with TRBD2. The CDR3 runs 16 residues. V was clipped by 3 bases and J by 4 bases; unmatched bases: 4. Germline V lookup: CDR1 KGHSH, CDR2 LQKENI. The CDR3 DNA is TGTGCCAGCTCACCCCAGACTAGCGGGACCACCGGGGAGCTGTTTTTT. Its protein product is CASSPQTSGTTGELFF.

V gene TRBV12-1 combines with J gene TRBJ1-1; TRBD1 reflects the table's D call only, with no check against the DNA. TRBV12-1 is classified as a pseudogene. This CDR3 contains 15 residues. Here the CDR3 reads CASSLHVPGQGSAFF. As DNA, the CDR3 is TGTGCCAGCAGCTTGCATGTCCCGGGACAGGGTTCCGCTTTCTTT.

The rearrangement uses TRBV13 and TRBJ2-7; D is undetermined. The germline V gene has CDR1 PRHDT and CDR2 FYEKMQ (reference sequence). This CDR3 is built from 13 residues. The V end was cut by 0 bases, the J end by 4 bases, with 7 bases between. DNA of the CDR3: TGTGCCAGCAGCTTAGGATCGGAATACGAGCAGTACTTC. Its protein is CASSLGSEYEQYF. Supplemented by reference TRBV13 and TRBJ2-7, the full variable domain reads AAGVIQSPRHLIKEKRETATLKCYPIPRHDTVYWYQQGPGQDPQFLISFYEKMQSDKGSIPDRFSAQQFSDYHSELNMSSLELGDSALYFCASSLGSEYEQYFGPGTRLTVT.

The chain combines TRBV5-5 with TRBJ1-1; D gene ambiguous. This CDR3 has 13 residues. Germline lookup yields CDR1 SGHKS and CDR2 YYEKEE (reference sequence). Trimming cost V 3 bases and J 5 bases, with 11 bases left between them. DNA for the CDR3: TGTGCCAGCAGCTCCCACGTGGGAACTGAAGCTTTCTTT. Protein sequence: CASSSHVGTEAFF.

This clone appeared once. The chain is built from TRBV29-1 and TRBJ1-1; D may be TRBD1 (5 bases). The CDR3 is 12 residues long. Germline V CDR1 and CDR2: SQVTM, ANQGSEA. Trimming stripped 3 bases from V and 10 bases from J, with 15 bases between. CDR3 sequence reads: CSVEGPVGAAFF. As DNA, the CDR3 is TGCAGCGTTGAGGGCCCCGTCGGGGCAGCTTTCTTT.

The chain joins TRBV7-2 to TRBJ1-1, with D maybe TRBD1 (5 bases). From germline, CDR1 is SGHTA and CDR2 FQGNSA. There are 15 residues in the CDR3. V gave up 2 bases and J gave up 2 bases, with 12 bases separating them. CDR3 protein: CASSLTTVSNTEAFF. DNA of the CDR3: TGTGCCAGCAGCTTAACGACAGTTAGTAACACTGAAGCTTTCTTT.

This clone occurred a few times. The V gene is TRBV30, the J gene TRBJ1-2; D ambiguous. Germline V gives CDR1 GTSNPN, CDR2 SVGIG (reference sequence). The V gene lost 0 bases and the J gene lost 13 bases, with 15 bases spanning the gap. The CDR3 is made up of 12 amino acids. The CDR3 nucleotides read TGTGCCTGGAGTGTTGGAGTCATCTCTGTCACCTTC. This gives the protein CAWSVGVISVTF.

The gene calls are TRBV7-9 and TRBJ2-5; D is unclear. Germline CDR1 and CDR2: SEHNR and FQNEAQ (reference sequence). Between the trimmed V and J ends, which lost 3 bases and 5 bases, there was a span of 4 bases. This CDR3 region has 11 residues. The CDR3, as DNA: TGTGCCAGCAGCTTTAGTGAGACCCAGTACTTC. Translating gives CASSFSETQYF.

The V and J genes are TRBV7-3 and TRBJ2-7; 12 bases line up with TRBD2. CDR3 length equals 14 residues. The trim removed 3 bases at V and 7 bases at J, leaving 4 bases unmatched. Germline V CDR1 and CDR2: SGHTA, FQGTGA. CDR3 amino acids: CASSFGLAGTEQYF. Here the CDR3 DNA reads TGTGCCAGCAGCTTCGGACTAGCGGGAACGGAGCAGTACTTC.

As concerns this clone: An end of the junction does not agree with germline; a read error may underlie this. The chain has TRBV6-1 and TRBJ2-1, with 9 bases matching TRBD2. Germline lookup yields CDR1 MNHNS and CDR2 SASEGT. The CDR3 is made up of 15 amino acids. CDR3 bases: TGTGCCAGCAGAGAAGGCGGGAGGGCCAGAAATGAGCAGTTCTTC. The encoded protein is CASREGGRARNEQFF.

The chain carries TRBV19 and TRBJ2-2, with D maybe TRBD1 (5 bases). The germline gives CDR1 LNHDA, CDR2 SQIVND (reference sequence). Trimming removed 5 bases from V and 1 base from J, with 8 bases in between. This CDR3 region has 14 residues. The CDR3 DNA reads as TGTGCCAGTAGTCGTACAGGGAACACCGGGGAGCTGTTTTTT. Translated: CASSRTGNTGELFF.

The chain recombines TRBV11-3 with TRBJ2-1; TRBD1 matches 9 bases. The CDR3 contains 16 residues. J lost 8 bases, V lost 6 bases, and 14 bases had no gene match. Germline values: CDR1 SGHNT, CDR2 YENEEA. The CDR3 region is CASSRQGQGSRDEQFF. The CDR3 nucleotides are TGTGCCAGCAGTCGCCAGGGACAGGGTAGTAGGGATGAGCAGTTCTTC.

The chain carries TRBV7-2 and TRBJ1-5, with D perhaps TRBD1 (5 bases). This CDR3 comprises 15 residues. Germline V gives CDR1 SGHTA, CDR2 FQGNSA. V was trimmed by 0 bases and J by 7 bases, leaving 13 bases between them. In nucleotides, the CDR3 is TGTGCCAGCAGCTTAGCGCAGGGTTTGTTGCAGCCCCAGCATTTT. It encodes CASSLAQGLLQPQHF. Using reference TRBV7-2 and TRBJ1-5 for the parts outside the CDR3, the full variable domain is GAGVSQSPSNKVTEKGKDVELRCDPISGHTALYWYRQSLGQGLEFLIYFQGNSAPDKSGLPSDRFSAERTGGSVSTLTIQRTQQEDSAVYLCASSLAQGLLQPQHFGDGTRLSIL.

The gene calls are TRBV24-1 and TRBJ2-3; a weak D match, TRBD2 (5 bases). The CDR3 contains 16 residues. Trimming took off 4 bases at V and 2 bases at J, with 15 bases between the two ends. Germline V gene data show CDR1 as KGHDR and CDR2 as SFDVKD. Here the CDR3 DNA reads TGTGCCACCAGTGAGCCGGGGTCCAGCCTCACAGATACGCAGTATTTT. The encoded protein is CATSEPGSSLTDTQYF.

The CDR3 DNA sequence: TGTGCCAGCAGTCTCCAGGGATTAAGTTCACCCCTCCACTTT. Translated, it gives CASSLQGLSSPLHF. J is TRBJ1-6 and V is TRBV2; D might be TRBD1 (5 bases). The CDR3 loop spans 14 amino acids. Germline values: CDR1 SNHLY, CDR2 FYNNEI. Deletions cut 5 bases from V and 9 bases from J, with 14 bases between.

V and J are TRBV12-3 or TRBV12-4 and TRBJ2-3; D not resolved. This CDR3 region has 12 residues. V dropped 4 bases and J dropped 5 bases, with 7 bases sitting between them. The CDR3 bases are TGTGCCAGCAGTTCCGTACAAGATACGCAGTATTTT. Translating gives CASSSVQDTQYF.

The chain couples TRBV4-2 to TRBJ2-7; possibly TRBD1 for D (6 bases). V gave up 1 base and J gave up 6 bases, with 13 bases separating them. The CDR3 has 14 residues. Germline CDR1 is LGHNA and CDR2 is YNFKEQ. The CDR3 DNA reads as TGTGCCAGCAGCCAAGGACAGGAAAGGAGCGAGCAGTACTTC. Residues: CASSQGQERSEQYF.

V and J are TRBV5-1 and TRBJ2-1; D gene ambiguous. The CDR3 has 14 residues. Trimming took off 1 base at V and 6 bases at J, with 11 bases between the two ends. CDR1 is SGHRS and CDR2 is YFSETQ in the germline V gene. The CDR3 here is CASSLYPHGNEQFF. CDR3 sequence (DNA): TGCGCCAGCAGCTTGTACCCGCATGGCAATGAGCAGTTCTTC. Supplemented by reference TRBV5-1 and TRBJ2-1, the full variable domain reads KAGVTQTPRYLIKTRGQQVTLSCSPISGHRSVSWYQQTPGQGLQFLFEYFSETQRNKGNFPGRFSGRQFSNSRSEMNVSTLELGDSALYLCASSLYPHGNEQFFGPGTRLTVL.

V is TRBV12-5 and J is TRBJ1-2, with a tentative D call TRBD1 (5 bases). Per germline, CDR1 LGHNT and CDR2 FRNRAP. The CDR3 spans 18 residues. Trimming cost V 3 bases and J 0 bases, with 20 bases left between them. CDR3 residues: CASGLIDRPRQTNYGYTF. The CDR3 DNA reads TGTGCTAGTGGTTTAATTGATAGACCTCGACAGACTAACTATGGCTACACCTTC.